The 7 T cell receptor beta chains presented below share a single source sample, sequenced in a study of graft-versus-host responses after intestinal transplantation. The assay was immunoSEQ multiplex PCR, and TCRdb's table has in-frame clones only and misses some. The sample carries approximately 12,000 clones, around 88% recorded once. This specimen was PBMCs, taken about 130 days after transplant. The origin of the receptors is a human patient who received an intestinal transplant, so some T cells may come from the graft donor.

The chain has TRBV5-1 and TRBJ2-5; 9 bases agree with TRBD2. V lost 5 bases and J lost 5; bases outside the gene matches: 10. Germline CDR1 SGHRS, CDR2 YFSETQ. This CDR3 spans 15 amino acids. The CDR3 DNA follows: TGCGCCAGCAGGAACGGCGGGAGGGCCGAGGAGACCCAGTACTTC. This translates into CASRNGGRAEETQYF. Supplemented by reference TRBV5-1 and TRBJ2-5, the full variable domain reads KAGVTQTPRYLIKTRGQQVTLSCSPISGHRSVSWYQQTPGQGLQFLFEYFSETQRNKGNFPGRFSGRQFSNSRSEMNVSTLELGDSALYLCASRNGGRAEETQYFGPGTRLLVL.

To note about this clone: The junction differs from germline at one of its ends, possibly a read error. V is TRBV7-7 and J is TRBJ2-5, with D possibly being TRBD1 (6 bases). The V gene's germline CDR1 is SSHAT and CDR2 FNYEAQ (reference sequence). CDR3 length equals 15 residues. The CDR3 loop reads CASSSGTLSVGTQYF. DNA for the CDR3: TGTGCTAGCAGCTCCGGGACATTATCGGTGGGGACCCAGTACTTC.

This CDR3 reads CASRLASAGELFF. In DNA form, the CDR3 reads TGTGCCAGCAGGCTCGCTAGCGCCGGGGAGCTGTTTTTT. The chain links TRBV5-4 to TRBJ2-2; D possibly corresponds to TRBD2 (6 bases). The V end lost 5 bases, the J end lost 6 bases, and 11 bases lay between the germline ends. The CDR3 loop spans 13 amino acids. The V gene's germline CDR1 is SGHNT and CDR2 YYREEE (reference sequence).

V and J are TRBV5-6 and TRBJ1-2, with D maybe TRBD1 (6 bases). This CDR3 contains 13 residues. CDR1 is SGHDT, CDR2 YYEEEE, per germline. The V end lost 3 bases, the J end lost 8 bases, and 14 bases lay between the germline ends. CDR3 protein: CASSWSQGRGYTF. The CDR3 DNA is TGTGCCAGCAGCTGGTCACAGGGAAGGGGCTACACCTTC.

Notes on this clone: Other DNA sequences within the sample encode an identical CDR3. The chain couples TRBV5-1 to TRBJ2-1, with 9 bases fitting TRBD1. CDR3 length equals 16 residues. The V and J ends lost 0 bases and 4 bases, in that order; junction bases with no gene match: 5. Germline-derived CDR1 and CDR2 are SGHRS and YFSETQ. CDR3 coding DNA: TGCGCCAGCAGCTTGGAACGGGACAGGGCTTACAATGAGCAGTTCTTC. Its translation: CASSLERDRAYNEQFF.

A few counts support this clone. J is TRBJ2-3 and V is TRBV21-1. TRBV21-1 counts as a pseudogene. The CDR3 extends over 18 amino acids. CDR3 bases: TGTGCCAGCAGCCAAAGGGGAGTGCGACACCCTAGCACAGATACGCAGTATTTT. Translating gives CASSQRGVRHPSTDTQYF.

The DNA of the CDR3 is TGTGCCAGCAGCTTAATCTCGGGACAGCTAACCGGGGAGCTGTTTTTT. Encoded protein: CASSLISGQLTGELFF. This chain joins TRBV7-3 and TRBJ2-2; TRBD1 matches at 7 bases. The V gene's germline CDR1 is SGHTA and CDR2 FQGTGA. This CDR3 spans 16 amino acids. Unmatched junction bases numbered 7, after V lost 1 base and J lost 5 bases.